These T cell receptor beta chains were read from a single sample in a study of T cell responses to AZD1222 COVID-19 vaccine. Libraries were prepared by immunoSEQ multiplex PCR; TCRdb keeps only in-frame clonotypes and omits some of them. The sample comprises some 110,000 clones, about 80% of which are singletons, and about 9.7% rests with the top ten. Sample: peripheral blood, taken on day 0 of AZD1222 vaccination. These receptors originate from an adult in good health. The CDR3 runs from the conserved cysteine through the conserved F or W. D genes are given only for firm matches. Not every row has a clone size; where given, it reads once, few, many or a size class.

size,length,V,D,J,CDR3,DNA
once,15,TRBV28,TRBD1,TRBJ1-5,CASSSRGFGNQPQHF,TGTGCCAGCAGTTCCAGGGGGTTTGGCAATCAGCCCCAGCATTTT
.,16,TRBV7-2,TRBD1,TRBJ2-5,CASSLGVGGLSETQYF,TGTGCCAGCAGCTTAGGGGTAGGGGGCCTATCGGAGACCCAGTACTTC
.,14,TRBV27,.,TRBJ1-2,CASSFFGGQYGYTF,TGTGCCAGCAGTTTCTTTGGGGGGCAATATGGCTACACCTTC
.,16,TRBV3-1/TRBV3-2,TRBD1,TRBJ1-2,CASSFLPGQGNYGYTF,TGTGCCAGCAGCTTTCTGCCGGGACAGGGGAACTATGGCTACACCTTC
.,15,TRBV27,.,TRBJ1-1,CASRWGGHPNTEAFF,TGTGCCAGCAGGTGGGGGGGGCACCCGAACACTGAAGCTTTCTTT
.,14,TRBV6-2/TRBV6-3,TRBD1,TRBJ1-1,CASSATGGLTEAFF,TGTGCCAGCAGTGCGACAGGGGGTCTCACTGAAGCTTTCTTT
many,13,TRBV12-3/TRBV12-4,.,TRBJ2-2,CASSFGDPGELFF,TGTGCCAGCAGTTTCGGGGATCCCGGGGAGCTGTTTTTT
once,13,TRBV27,.,TRBJ1-3,CASKGYSGNTIYF,TGTGCCAGCAAGGGCTACTCTGGAAACACCATATATTTT
.,16,TRBV5-4,TRBD1,TRBJ1-1,CASSLQQGASNTEAFF,TGTGCCAGCAGCCTTCAACAGGGGGCCTCGAACACTGAAGCTTTCTTT
once,13,TRBV2,.,TRBJ2-5,CAGRRGYQETQYF,TGTGCCGGACGAAGAGGGTACCAAGAGACCCAGTACTTC
.,13,TRBV19,.,TRBJ1-2,CASSIMEDYGYTF,TGTGCCAGTAGTATTATGGAGGACTATGGCTACACCTTC
.,17,TRBV9,TRBD2,TRBJ2-1,CASSVGASGNRYNEQFF,TGTGCCAGCAGCGTAGGGGCTAGCGGGAATAGGTACAATGAGCAGTTCTTC
.,12,TRBV2,.,TRBJ1-2,CASNMNNYGYTF,TGTGCCAGCAATATGAATAACTATGGCTACACCTTC
.,15,TRBV2,TRBD2,TRBJ2-1,CASSERLAGANEQFF,TGTGCCAGCAGTGAGAGACTAGCGGGAGCCAATGAGCAGTTCTTC
few,11,TRBV12-3/TRBV12-4,.,TRBJ2-3,CASSVGGGGYF,TGTGCCAGCAGCGTAGGTGGAGGGGGTTATTTT
.,14,TRBV7-2,TRBD1,TRBJ2-3,CASSSWTGRNTQYF,TGTGCCAGCAGCTCGTGGACAGGCCGAAATACGCAGTATTTT
.,14,TRBV23-1,.,TRBJ2-7,CASSQLADPTQQYF,TGCGCCAGCAGTCAATTGGCCGACCCGACCCAGCAGTACTTC
.,15,TRBV21-1,.,TRBJ1-2,CASSIIPDSLYGYTF,TGTGCCAGCAGCATAATACCGGACAGCCTCTATGGCTACACCTTC
.,15,TRBV19,TRBD1,TRBJ2-4,CASNAQGAGKNIQYF,TGTGCCAGTAATGCACAGGGGGCGGGCAAAAACATTCAGTACTTC
.,15,TRBV18,.,TRBJ1-1,CASSPRTVGDTEAFF,TGTGCCAGCTCACCCCGGACAGTGGGGGACACTGAAGCTTTCTTT
.,15,TRBV10-3,TRBD2,TRBJ2-1,CAISESTGGDNEQFF,TGTGCCATCAGTGAGTCTACGGGAGGGGACAATGAGCAGTTCTTC
.,15,TRBV6-5,.,TRBJ1-2,CASTRLDTLNYGYTF,TGTGCCAGCACCCGATTGGACACTTTAAACTATGGCTACACCTTC
many,17,TRBV9,TRBD2,TRBJ2-1,CASSPRLAGVPYNEQFF,TGTGCCAGCAGCCCTCGACTAGCGGGAGTCCCCTACAATGAGCAGTTCTTC
few,15,TRBV7-9,TRBD2,TRBJ2-7,CASSLVGLTSGTEYF,TGTGCCAGCAGCTTAGTGGGACTTACTAGCGGGACCGAGTACTTC
.,14,TRBV27,.,TRBJ1-6,CASSFVGLTSPLHF,TGTGCCAGCAGTTTCGTCGGGTTGACTTCACCCCTCCACTTT
.,12,TRBV5-1,.,TRBJ2-7,CASSDYTYEQYF,TGCGCCAGCAGCGACTACACCTACGAGCAGTACTTC
.,14,TRBV27,.,TRBJ2-5,CASSLRLGLETQYF,TGTGCCAGCAGTTTAAGACTAGGACTGGAGACCCAGTACTTC